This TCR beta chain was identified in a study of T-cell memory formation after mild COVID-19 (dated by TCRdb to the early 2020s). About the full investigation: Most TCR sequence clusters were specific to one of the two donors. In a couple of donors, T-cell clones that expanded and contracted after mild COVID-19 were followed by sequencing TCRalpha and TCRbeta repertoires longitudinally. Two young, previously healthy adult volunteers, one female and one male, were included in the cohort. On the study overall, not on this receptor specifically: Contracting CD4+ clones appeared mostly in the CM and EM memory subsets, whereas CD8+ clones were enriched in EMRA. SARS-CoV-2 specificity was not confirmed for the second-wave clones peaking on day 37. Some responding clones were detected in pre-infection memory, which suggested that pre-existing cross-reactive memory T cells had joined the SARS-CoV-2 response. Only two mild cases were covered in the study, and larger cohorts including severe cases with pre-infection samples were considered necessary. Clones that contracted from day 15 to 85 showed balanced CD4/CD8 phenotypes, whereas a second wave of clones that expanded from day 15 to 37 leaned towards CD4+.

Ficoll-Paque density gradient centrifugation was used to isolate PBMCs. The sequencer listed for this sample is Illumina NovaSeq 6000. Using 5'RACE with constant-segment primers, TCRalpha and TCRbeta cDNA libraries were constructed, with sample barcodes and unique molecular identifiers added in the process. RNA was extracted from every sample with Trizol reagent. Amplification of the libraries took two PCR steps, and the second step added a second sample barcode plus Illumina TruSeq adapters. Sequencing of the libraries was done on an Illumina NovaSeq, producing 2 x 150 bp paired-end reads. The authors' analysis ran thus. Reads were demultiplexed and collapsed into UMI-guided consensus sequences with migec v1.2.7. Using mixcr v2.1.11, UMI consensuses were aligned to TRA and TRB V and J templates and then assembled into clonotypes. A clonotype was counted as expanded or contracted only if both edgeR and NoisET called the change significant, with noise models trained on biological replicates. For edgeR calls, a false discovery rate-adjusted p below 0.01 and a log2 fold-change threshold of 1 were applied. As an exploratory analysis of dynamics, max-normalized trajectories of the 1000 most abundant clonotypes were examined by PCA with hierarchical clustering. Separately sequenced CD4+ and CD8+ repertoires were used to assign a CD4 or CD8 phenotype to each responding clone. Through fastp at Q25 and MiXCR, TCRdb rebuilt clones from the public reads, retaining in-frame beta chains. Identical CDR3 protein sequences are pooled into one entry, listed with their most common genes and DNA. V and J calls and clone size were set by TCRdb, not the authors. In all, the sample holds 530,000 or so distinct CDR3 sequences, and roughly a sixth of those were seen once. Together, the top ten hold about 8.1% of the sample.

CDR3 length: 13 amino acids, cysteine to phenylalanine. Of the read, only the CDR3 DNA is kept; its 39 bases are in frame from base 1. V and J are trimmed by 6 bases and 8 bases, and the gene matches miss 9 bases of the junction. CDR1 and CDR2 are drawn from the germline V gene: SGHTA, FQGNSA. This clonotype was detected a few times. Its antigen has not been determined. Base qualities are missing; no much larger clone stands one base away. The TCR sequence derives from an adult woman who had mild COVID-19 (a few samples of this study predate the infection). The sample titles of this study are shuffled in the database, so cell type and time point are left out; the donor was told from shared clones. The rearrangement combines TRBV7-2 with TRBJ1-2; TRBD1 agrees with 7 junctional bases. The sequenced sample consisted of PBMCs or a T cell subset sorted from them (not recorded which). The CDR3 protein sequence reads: CASRLKGAGGYTF. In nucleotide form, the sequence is TGTGCCAGCAGACTGAAGGGGGCTGGAGGCTACACCTTC.